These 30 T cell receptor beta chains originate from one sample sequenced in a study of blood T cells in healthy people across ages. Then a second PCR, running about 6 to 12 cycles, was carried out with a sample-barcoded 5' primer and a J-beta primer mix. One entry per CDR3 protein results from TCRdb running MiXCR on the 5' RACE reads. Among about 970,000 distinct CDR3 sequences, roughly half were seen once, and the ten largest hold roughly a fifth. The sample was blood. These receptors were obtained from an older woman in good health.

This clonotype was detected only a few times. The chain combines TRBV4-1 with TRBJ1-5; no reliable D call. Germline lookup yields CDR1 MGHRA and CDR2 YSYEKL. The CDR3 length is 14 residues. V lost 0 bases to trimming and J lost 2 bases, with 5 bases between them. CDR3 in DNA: TGCGCCAGCAGCCAAGATGTTCGCAATCAGCCCCAGCATTTT. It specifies CASSQDVRNQPQHF.

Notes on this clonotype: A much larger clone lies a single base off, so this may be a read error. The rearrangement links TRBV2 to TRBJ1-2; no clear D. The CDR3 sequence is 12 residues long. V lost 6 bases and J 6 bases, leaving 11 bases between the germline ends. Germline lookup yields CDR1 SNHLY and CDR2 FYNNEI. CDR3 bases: TGTGCCAGCAGGGAAACAAACGATGGCTACACCTTC. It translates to CASRETNDGYTF. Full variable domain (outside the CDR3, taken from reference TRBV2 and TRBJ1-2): EPEVTQTPSHQVTQMGQEVILRCVPISNHLYFYWYRQILGQKVEFLVSFYNNEISEKSEIFDDQFSVERPDGSNFTLKIRSTKLEDSAMYFCASRETNDGYTFGSGTRLTVV.

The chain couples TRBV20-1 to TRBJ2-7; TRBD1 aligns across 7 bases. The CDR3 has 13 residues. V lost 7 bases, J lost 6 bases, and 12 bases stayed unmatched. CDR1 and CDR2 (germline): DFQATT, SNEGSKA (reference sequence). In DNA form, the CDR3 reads TGCAGTGGTGTACGGTCGGGACAGTTCGAGCAGTACTTC. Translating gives CSGVRSGQFEQYF.

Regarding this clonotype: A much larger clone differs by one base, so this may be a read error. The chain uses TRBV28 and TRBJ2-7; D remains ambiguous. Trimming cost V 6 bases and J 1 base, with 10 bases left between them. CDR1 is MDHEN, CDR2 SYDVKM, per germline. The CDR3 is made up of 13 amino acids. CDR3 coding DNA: TGTGCCAGCAGGACCCTGGGGTCCTACGAGCAGTACTTC. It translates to CASRTLGSYEQYF.

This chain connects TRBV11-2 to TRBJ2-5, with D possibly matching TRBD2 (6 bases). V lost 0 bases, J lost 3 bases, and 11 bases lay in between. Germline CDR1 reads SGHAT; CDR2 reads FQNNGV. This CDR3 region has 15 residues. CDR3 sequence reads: CASSLEPSEKETQYF. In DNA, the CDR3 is TGTGCCAGCAGCTTAGAGCCTAGCGAGAAAGAGACCCAGTACTTC.

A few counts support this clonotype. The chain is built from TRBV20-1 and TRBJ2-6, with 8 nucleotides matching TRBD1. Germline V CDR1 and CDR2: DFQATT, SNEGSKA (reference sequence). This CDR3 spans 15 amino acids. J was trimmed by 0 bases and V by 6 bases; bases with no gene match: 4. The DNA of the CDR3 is TGCAGTGCCGGGACAGGTCACTCTGGGGCCAACGTCCTGACTTTC. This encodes CSAGTGHSGANVLTF.

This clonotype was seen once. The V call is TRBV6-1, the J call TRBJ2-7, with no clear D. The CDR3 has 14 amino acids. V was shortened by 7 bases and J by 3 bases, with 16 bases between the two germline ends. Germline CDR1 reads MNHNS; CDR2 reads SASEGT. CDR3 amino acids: CASKQTFGDYEQYF. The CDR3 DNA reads TGTGCCAGCAAGCAAACGTTTGGGGACTACGAGCAGTACTTC.

The CDR3 reads CSARGRIYEQYF. The CDR3 coding sequence is TGCAGTGCTAGAGGGAGGATCTACGAGCAGTACTTC. The V and J genes are TRBV20-1 and TRBJ2-7, with a weak D call TRBD2 (5 bases). V gave up 1 base and J gave up 3 bases, with 7 bases separating them. CDR3 length equals 12 residues. Germline CDR1 DFQATT, CDR2 SNEGSKA (reference sequence).

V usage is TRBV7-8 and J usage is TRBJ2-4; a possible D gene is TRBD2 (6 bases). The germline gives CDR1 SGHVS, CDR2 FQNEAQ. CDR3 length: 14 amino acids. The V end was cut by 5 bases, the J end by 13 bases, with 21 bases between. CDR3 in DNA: TGTGCCAGCAGCGTATACGGGACTGGATGGGAGCAGTACTTC. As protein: CASSVYGTGWEQYF.

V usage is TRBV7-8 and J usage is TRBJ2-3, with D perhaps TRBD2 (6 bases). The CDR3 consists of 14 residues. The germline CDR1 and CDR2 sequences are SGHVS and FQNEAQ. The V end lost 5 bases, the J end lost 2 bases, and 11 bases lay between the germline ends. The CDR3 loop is CASSRGGNTDTQYF. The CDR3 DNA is TGTGCCAGCAGCAGGGGCGGGAACACAGATACGCAGTATTTT.

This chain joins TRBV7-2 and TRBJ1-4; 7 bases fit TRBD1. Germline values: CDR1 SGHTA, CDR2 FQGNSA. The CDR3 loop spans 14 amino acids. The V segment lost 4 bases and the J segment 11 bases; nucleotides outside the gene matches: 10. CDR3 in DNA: TGTGCCAGCAGCTCTCGACAGGGAAGGGTGAAACTGTTTTTT. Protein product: CASSSRQGRVKLFF.

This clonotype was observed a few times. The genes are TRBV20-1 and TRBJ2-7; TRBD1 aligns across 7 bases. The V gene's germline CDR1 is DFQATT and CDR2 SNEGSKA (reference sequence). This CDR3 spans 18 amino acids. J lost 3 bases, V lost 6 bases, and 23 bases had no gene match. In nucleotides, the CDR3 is TGCAGTGCACAAACTCGGGGTGGCTCCGGGACAGATTACTACGAGCAGTACTTC. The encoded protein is CSAQTRGGSGTDYYEQYF.

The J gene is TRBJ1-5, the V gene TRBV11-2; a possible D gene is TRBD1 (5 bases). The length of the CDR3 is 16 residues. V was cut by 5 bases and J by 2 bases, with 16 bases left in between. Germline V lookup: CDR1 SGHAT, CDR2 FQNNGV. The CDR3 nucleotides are TGTGCCAGCAGCCCGATCGGGGGAAGGCGCAATCAGCCCCAGCATTTT. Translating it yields CASSPIGGRRNQPQHF.

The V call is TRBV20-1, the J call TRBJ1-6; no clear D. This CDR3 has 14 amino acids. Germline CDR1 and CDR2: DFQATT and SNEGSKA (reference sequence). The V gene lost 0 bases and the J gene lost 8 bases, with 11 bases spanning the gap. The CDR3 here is CSARDPTVHSPLHF. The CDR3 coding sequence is TGCAGTGCTAGAGATCCGACGGTTCATTCACCCCTCCACTTT.

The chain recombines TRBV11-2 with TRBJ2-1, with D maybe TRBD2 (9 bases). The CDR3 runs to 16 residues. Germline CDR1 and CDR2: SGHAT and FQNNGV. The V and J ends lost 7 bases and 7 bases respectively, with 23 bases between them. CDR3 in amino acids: CASIQGAGGPGNEQFF. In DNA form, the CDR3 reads TGTGCCAGCATCCAGGGGGCGGGAGGGCCTGGTAATGAGCAGTTCTTC.

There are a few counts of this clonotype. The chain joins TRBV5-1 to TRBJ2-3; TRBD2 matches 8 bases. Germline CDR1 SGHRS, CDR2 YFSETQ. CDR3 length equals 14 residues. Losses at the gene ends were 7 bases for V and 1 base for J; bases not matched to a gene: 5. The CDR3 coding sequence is TGCGCCAGCGGAACGACTAGCGGCACAGATACGCAGTATTTT. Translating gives CASGTTSGTDTQYF.

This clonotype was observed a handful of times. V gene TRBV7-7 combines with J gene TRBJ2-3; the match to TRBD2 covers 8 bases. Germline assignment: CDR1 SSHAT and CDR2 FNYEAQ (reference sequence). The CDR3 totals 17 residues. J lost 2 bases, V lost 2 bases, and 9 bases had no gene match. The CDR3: CASSLNFGGRYTDTQYF. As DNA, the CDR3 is TGTGCCAGCAGCTTAAATTTTGGCGGGAGGTACACAGATACGCAGTATTTT.

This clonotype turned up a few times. The CDR3 bases are TGCGCCAGCAGCTTTACAGGGGAGATCTACGAGCAGTACTTC. Translation: CASSFTGEIYEQYF. The chain carries TRBV5-1 and TRBJ2-7; 7 bases fit TRBD1. Germline V gives CDR1 SGHRS, CDR2 YFSETQ. The CDR3 loop spans 14 amino acids. The V segment lost 2 bases and the J segment 3 bases; nucleotides outside the gene matches: 5. Drawing the rest from reference TRBV5-1 and TRBJ2-7, the complete variable domain is KAGVTQTPRYLIKTRGQQVTLSCSPISGHRSVSWYQQTPGQGLQFLFEYFSETQRNKGNFPGRFSGRQFSNSRSEMNVSTLELGDSALYLCASSFTGEIYEQYFGPGTRLTVT.

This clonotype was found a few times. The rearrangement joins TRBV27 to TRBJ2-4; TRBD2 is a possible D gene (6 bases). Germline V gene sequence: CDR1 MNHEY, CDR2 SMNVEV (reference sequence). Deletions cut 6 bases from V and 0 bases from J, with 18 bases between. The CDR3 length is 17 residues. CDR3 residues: CASSPTAQGLAKNIQYF. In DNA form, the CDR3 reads TGTGCCAGCAGCCCGACGGCGCAGGGACTAGCCAAAAACATTCAGTACTTC.

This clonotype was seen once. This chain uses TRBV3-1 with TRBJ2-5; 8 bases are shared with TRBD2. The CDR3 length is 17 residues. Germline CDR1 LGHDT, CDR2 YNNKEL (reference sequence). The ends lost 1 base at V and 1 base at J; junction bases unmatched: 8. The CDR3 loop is CASSQVGTRLTQETQYF. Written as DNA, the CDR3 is TGTGCCAGCAGCCAAGTAGGGACTAGGCTAACCCAAGAGACCCAGTACTTC.

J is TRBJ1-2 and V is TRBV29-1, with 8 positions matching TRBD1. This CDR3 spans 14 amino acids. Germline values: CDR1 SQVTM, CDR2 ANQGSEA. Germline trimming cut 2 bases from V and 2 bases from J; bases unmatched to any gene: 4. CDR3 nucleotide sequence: TGCAGCGTTGAATCTCAGGGGGCAAACTATGGCTACACCTTC. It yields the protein CSVESQGANYGYTF.

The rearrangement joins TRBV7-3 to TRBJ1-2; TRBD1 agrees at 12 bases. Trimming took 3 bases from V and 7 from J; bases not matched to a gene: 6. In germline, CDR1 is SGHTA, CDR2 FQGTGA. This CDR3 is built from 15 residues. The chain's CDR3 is CASSFTGQGAGGYTF. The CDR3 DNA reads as TGTGCCAGCAGCTTTACGGGACAGGGGGCCGGTGGCTACACCTTC.

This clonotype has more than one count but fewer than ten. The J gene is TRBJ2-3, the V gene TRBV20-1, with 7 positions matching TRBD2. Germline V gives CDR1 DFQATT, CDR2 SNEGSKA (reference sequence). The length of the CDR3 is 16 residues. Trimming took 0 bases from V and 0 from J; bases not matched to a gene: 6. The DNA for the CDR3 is TGCAGTGCTAGAGATGTGTGGGAGGGGAGCACAGATACGCAGTATTTT. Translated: CSARDVWEGSTDTQYF.

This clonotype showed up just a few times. CDR3: CASSQVPGLAVYEQYF. The CDR3 nucleotides are TGTGCCAGCAGCCAAGTCCCGGGACTAGCGGTCTACGAGCAGTACTTC. The V call is TRBV3-1, the J call TRBJ2-7; 11 positions agree with TRBD2. V lost 1 base, J lost 3 bases, and 5 bases stayed unmatched. The CDR3 extends over 16 amino acids. Germline V gives CDR1 LGHDT, CDR2 YNNKEL (reference sequence).

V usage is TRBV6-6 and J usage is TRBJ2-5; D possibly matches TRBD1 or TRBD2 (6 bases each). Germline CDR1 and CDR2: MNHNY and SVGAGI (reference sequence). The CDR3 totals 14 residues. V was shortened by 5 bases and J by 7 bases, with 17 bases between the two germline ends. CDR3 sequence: CASSAGQGLGTQYF. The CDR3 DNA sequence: TGTGCCAGCAGTGCGGGACAAGGTTTAGGGACCCAGTACTTC.

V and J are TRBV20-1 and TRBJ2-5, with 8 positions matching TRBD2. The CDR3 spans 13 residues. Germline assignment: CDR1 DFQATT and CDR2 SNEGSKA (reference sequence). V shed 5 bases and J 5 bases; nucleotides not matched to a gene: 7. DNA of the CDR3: TGCAGTGCTGGGGGAGCGGGAGTGGAGACCCAGTACTTC. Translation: CSAGGAGVETQYF.

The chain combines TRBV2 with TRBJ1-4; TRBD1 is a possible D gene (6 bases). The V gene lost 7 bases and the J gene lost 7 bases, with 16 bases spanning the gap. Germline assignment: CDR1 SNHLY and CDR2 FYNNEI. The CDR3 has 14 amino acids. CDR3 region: CASTPSRGFEKLFF. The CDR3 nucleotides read TGTGCCAGCACCCCGAGCAGGGGCTTTGAAAAACTGTTTTTT. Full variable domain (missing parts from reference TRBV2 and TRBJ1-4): EPEVTQTPSHQVTQMGQEVILRCVPISNHLYFYWYRQILGQKVEFLVSFYNNEISEKSEIFDDQFSVERPDGSNFTLKIRSTKLEDSAMYFCASTPSRGFEKLFFGSGTQLSVL.

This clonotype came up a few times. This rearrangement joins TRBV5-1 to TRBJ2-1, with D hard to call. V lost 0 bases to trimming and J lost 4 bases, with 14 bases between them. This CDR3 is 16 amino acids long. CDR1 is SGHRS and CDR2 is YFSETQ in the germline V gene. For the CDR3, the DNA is TGCGCCAGCAGCTTGGCCGTGGGCGTGCGATACAATGAGCAGTTCTTC. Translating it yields CASSLAVGVRYNEQFF.

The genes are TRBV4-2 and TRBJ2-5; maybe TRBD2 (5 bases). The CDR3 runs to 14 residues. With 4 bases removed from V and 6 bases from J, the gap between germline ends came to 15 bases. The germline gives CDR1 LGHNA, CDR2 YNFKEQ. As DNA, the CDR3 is TGTGCCAGCAGCCGAGGACTGAGCCCCCAGACCCAGTACTTC. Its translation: CASSRGLSPQTQYF.

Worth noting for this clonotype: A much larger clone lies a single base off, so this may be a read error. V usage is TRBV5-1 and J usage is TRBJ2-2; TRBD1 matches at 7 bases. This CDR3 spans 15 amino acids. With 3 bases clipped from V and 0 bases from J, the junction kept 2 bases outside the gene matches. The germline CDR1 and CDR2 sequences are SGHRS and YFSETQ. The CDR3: CASSSGQPNTGELFF. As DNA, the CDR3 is TGCGCCAGCAGCTCGGGACAGCCGAACACCGGGGAGCTGTTTTTT.